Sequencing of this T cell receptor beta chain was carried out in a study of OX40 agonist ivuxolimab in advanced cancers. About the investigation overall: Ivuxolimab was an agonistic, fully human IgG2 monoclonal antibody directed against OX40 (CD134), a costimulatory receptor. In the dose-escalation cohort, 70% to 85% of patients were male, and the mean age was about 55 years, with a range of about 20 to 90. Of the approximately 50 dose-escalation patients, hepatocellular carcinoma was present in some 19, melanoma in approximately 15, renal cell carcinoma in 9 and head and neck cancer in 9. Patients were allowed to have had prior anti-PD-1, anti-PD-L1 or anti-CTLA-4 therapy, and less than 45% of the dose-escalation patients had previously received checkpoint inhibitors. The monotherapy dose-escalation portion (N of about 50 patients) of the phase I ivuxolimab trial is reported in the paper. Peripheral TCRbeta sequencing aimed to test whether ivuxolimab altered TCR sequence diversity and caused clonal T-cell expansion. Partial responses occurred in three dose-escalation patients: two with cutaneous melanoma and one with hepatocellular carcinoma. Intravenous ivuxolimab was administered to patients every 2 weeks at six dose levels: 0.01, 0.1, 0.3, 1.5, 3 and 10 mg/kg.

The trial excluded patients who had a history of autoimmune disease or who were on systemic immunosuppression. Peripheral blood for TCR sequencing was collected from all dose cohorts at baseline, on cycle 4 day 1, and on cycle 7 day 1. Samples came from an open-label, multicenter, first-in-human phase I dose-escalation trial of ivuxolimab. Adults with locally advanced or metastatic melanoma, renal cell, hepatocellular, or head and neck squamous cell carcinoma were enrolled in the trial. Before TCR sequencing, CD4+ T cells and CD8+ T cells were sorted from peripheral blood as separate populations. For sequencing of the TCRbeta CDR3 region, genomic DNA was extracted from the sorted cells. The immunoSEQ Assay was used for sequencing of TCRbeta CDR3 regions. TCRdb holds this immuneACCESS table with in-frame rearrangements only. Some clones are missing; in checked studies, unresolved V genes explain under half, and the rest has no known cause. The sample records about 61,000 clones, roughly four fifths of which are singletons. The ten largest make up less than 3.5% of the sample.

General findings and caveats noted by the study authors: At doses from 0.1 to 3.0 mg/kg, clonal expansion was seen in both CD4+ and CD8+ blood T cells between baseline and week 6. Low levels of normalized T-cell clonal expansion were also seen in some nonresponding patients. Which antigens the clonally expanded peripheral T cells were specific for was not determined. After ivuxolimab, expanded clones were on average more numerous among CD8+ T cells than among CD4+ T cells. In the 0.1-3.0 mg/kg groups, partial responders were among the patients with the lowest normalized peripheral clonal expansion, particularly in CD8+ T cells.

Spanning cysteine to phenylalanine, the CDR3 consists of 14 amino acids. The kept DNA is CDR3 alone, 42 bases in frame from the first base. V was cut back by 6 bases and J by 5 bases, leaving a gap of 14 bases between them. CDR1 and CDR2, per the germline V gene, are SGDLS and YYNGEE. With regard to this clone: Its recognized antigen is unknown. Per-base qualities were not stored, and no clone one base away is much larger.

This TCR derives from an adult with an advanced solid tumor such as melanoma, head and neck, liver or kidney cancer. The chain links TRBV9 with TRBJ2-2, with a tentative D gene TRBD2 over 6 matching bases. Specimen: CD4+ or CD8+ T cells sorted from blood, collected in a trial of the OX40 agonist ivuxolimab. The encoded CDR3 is CASKRAEGTGELFF. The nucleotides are TGTGCCAGCAAACGGGCGGAGGGGACCGGGGAGCTGTTTTTT. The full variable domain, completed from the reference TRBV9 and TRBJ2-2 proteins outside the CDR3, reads DSGVTQTPKHLITATGQRVTLRCSPRSGDLSVYWYQQSLDQGLQFLIQYYNGEERAKGNILERFSAQQFPDLHSELNLSSLELGDSALYFCASKRAEGTGELFFGEGSRLTVL.